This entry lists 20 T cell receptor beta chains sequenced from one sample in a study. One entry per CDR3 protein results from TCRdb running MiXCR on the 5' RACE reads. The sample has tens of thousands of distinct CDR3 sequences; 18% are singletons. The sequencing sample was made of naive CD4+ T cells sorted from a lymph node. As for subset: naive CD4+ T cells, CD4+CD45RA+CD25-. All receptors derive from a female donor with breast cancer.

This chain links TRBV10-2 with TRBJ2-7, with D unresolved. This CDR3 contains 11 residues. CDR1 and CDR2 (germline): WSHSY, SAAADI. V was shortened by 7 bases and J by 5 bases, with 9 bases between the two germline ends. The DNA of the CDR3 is TGCGCCAGCACAGGCGCGGACGAGCAGTACTTC. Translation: CASTGADEQYF.

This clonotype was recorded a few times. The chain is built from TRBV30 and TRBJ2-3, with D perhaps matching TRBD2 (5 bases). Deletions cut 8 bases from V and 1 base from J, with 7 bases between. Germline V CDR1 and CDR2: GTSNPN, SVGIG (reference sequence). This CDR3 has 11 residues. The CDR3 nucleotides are TGTGCCCAGAGGGGCACAGATACGCAGTATTTT. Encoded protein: CAQRGTDTQYF. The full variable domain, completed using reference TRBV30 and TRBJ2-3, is SQTIHQWPATLVQPVGSPLSLECTVEGTSNPNLYWYRQAAGRGLQLLFYSVGIGQISSEVPQNLSASRPQDRQFILSSKKLLLSDSGFYLCAQRGTDTQYFGPGTRLTVL.

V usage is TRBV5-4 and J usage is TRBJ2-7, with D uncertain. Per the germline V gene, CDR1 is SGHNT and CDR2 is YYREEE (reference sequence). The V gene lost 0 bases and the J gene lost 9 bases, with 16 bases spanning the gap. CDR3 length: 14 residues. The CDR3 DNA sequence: TGTGCCAGCAGCTTGGTGGGCGAGGCAGCCGGGCAGTACTTC. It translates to CASSLVGEAAGQYF.

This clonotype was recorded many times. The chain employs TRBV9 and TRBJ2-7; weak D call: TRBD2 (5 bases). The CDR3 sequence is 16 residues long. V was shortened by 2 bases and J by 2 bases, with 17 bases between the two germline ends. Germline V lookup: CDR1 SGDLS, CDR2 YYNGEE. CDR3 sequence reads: CASSVDHGSPTYEQYF. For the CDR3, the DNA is TGTGCCAGCAGCGTTGACCATGGGAGCCCTACCTACGAGCAGTACTTC.

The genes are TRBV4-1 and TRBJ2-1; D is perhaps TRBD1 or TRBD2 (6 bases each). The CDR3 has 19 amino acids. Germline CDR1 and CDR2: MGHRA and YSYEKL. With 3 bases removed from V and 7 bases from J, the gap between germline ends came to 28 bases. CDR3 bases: TGCGCCAGCAGCCAGGGACACACCTCAGGAGCGGGCTCAATAAATGAGCAGTTCTTC. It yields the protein CASSQGHTSGAGSINEQFF.

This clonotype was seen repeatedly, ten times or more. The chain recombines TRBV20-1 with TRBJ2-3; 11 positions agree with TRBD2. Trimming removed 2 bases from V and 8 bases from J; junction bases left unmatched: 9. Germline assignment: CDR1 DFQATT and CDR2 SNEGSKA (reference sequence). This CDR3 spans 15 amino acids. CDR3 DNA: TGCAGTGCTAGACCGGTCGTAGCGGGAGGGGTTACGCAGTATTTT. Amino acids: CSARPVVAGGVTQYF.

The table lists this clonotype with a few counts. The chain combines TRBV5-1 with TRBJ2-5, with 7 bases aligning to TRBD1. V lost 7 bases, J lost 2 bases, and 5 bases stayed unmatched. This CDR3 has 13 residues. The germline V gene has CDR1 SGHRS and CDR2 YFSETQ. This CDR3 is CASAGGSQETQYF. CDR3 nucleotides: TGCGCCAGCGCAGGGGGTAGTCAAGAGACCCAGTACTTC. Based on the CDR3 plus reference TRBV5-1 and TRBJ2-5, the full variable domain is KAGVTQTPRYLIKTRGQQVTLSCSPISGHRSVSWYQQTPGQGLQFLFEYFSETQRNKGNFPGRFSGRQFSNSRSEMNVSTLELGDSALYLCASAGGSQETQYFGPGTRLLVL.

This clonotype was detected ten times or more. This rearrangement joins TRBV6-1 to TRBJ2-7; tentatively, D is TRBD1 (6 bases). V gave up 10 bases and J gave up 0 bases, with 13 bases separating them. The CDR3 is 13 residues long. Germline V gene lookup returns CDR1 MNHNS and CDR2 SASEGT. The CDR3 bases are TGTGCCACCCGGGACATTCCCTCCTACGAGCAGTACTTC. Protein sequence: CATRDIPSYEQYF.

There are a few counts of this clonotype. CDR3 coding DNA: TGCAGTGCTATAGAAGGACTAGCCTACAATGAGCAGTTCTTC. Residues: CSAIEGLAYNEQFF. The chain employs TRBV20-1 and TRBJ2-1; 7 bases agree with TRBD2. The germline V gene encodes CDR1 DFQATT and CDR2 SNEGSKA (reference sequence). This CDR3 region has 14 residues. After removal of 4 bases from V and 2 bases from J, the junction contained 5 bases not matched to a gene.

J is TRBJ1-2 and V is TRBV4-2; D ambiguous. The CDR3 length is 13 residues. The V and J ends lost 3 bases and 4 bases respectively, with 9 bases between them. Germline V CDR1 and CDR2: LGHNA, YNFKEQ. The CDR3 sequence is CASSQVGSYGYTF. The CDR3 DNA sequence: TGTGCCAGCAGCCAGGTGGGCTCCTATGGCTACACCTTC.

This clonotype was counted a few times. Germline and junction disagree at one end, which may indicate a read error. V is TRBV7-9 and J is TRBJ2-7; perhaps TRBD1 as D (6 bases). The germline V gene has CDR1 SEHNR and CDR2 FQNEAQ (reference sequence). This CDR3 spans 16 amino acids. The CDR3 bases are TGTGCCGGCAGCCCAGGCACGCAGGGGCGTCTCTACGAGCAGTACTTC. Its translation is CAGSPGTQGRLYEQYF.

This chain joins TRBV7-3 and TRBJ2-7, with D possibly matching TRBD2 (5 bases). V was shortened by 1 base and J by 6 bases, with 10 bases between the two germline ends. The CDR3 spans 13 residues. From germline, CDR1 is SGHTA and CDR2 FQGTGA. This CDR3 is CASSLMRDSEQYF. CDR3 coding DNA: TGTGCCAGCAGCTTAATGAGGGATAGCGAGCAGTACTTC.

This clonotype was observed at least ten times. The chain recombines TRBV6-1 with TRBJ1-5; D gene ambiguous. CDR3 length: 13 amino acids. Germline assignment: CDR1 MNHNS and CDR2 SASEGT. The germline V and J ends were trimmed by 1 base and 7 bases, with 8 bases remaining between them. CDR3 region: CASSEVGLQPQHF. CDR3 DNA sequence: TGTGCCAGCAGTGAAGTTGGGTTGCAGCCCCAGCATTTT.

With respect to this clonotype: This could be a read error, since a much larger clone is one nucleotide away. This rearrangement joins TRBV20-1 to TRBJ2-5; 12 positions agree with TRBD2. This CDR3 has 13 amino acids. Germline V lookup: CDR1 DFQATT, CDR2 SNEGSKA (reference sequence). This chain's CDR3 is CSSWTSGAEIQYF. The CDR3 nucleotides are TGCAGTTCTTGGACTAGCGGGGCCGAGATCCAGTACTTC.

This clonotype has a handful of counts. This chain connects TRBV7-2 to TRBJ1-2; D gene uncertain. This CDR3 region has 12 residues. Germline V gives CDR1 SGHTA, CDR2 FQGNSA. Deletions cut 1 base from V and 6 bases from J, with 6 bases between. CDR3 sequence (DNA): TGTGCCAGCAGCTTAGTGGCGGATGGCTACACCTTC. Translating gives CASSLVADGYTF. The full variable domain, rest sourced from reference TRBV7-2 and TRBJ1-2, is GAGVSQSPSNKVTEKGKDVELRCDPISGHTALYWYRQSLGQGLEFLIYFQGNSAPDKSGLPSDRFSAERTGGSVSTLTIQRTQQEDSAVYLCASSLVADGYTFGSGTRLTVV.

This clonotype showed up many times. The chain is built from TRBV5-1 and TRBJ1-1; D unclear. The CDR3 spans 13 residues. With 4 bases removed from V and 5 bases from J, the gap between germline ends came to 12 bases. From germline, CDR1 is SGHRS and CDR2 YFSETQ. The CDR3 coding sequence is TGCGCCAGCAGCACCAATCCGGAGACTGAAGCTTTCTTT. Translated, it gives CASSTNPETEAFF.

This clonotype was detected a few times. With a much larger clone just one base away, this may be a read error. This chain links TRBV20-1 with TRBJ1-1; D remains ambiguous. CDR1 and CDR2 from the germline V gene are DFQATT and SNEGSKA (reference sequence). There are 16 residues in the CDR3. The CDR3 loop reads CSARAPRGDTNTEACF. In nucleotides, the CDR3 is TGCAGTGCTAGAGCCCCCAGAGGTGACACGAACACCGAAGCTTGCTTT.

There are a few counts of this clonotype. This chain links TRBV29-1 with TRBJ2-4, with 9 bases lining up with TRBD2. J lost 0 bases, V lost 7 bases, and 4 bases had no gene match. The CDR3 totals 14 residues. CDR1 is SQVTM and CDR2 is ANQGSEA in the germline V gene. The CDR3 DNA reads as TGCAGCGCTCTAGCGGGACTAGCCAAAAACATTCAGTACTTC. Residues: CSALAGLAKNIQYF. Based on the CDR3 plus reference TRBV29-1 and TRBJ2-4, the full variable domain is SAVISQKPSRDICQRGTSLTIQCQVDSQVTMMFWYRQQPGQSLTLIATANQGSEATYESGFVIDKFPISRPNLTFSTLTVSNMSPEDSSIYLCSALAGLAKNIQYFGAGTRLSVL.

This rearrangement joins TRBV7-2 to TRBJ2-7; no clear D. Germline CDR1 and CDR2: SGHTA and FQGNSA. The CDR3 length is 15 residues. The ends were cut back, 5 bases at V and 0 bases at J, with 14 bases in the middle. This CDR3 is CASSQDGWGSYEQYF. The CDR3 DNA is TGTGCCAGCAGCCAAGATGGCTGGGGCTCCTACGAGCAGTACTTC.

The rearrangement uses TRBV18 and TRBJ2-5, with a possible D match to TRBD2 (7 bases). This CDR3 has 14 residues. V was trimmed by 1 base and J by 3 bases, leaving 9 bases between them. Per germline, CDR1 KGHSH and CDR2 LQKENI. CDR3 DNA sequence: TGTGCCAGCTCACCACAGGGGGGGAAAGAGACCCAGTACTTC. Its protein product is CASSPQGGKETQYF.